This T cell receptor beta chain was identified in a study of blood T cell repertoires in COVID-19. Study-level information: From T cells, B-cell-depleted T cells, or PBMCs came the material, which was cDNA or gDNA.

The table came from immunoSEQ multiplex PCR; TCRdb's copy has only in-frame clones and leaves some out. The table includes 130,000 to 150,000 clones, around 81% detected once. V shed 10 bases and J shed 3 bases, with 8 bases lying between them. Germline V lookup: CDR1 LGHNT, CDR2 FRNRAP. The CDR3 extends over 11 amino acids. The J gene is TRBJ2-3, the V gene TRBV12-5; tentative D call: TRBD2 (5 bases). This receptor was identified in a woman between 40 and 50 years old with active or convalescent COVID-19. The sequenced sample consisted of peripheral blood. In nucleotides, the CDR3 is TGTGCTAAGGAGGAGACAGATACGCAGTATTTT. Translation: CAKEETDTQYF. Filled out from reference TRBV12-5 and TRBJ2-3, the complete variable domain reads DARVTQTPRHKVTEMGQEVTMRCQPILGHNTVFWYRQTMMQGLELLAYFRNRAPLDDSGMPKDRFSAEMPDATLATLKIQPSEPRDSAVYFCAKEETDTQYFGPGTRLTVL.